These 2 T cell receptor beta chains came from one sample sequenced in a study of blood T cells in healthy people across ages. PCR was performed a second time for about 6 to 12 cycles using a sample-barcoded 5' primer and a J-beta primer mix. TCRdb re-derived calls from the 5' RACE reads in MiXCR, one entry per CDR3 protein. The data show about 580,000 distinct CDR3 sequences, around half seen once. Specimen: blood. Every receptor here comes from an elderly man in good health.

The chain joins TRBV5-1 to TRBJ2-7; 9 bases align to TRBD2. Germline V gene data show CDR1 as SGHRS and CDR2 as YFSETQ. This CDR3 spans 18 amino acids. The ends lost 2 bases at V and 3 bases at J; junction bases unmatched: 15. The DNA for the CDR3 is TGCGCCAGCAGCTTATTGAGTAGCGGGAGTTCGTACAACTACGAGCAGTACTTC. Protein: CASSLLSSGSSYNYEQYF.

This clonotype was picked up a small number of times. The rearrangement uses TRBV5-1 and TRBJ2-1, with 7 nucleotides matching TRBD2. The V segment lost 4 bases and the J segment 4 bases; nucleotides outside the gene matches: 8. Germline CDR1 and CDR2: SGHRS and YFSETQ. This CDR3 has 15 amino acids. The CDR3 DNA reads TGCGCCAGCAGCACCGGGACTACCAGATACAATGAGCAGTTCTTC. Translation gives CASSTGTTRYNEQFF.